This T cell receptor beta chain derives from a study of cytomegalovirus exposure and HLA in healthy donors. Trimming removed 6 bases from V and 1 base from J, with 12 bases in between. The CDR3 has 14 residues. The V gene's germline CDR1 is KGHSH and CDR2 LQKENI. The study ran its PCR with 60 Vbeta and 13 Jbeta primers. Produced via immunoSEQ multiplex PCR; TCRdb's table is partial and in-frame only. The sample has some 180,000 clones; about 85% are singletons. Study-wide points: The classifier was said to identify cytomegalovirus status with high specificity and sensitivity. When a later analysis compared HLA-associated TCR beta chains with equally common others, the HLA-associated chains turned out to be more clonally expanded and to have lower generation probabilities.

Note on this clone: As yet, its antigen is unknown.

Sequenced sample: PBMCs. This TCR was sampled from a man under 40 in good health and CMV-seropositive. The rearrangement uses TRBV18 and TRBJ1-1; no reliable D call. The CDR3 sequence is CASSLRQANTEAFF. CDR3 bases: TGTGCCAGCTCGTTAAGGCAGGCGAACACTGAAGCTTTCTTT.